This entry features one T cell receptor beta chain sequence. Its antigen remains unidentified. In all sorted populations, purity surpassed 95%. The sample originates from a study of beta chain features in type 1 diabetes. Study-wide results and limits: The VDJ junctions of type 1 diabetes patients carried fewer insertions and more deletions. In all four CD4+ subsets, TCRB CDR3 length was significantly, moderately reduced in type 1 diabetes.

Expressed TCRB transcripts were sequenced, since all the RNA that had been isolated was reverse transcribed. Data came from immunoSEQ multiplex PCR; TCRdb stores just in-frame clones and leaves some out. The profile shows roughly 150,000 clones, 8% to 8.5% of them singletons. The sequence was obtained from a woman aged 18-29 years with type 1 diabetes. Specimen: central memory CD4+ T cells from blood.

The CDR3 loop reads CASSPSGRSSYEQYF. The DNA of the CDR3 is TGTGCCAGCAGTCCTAGCGGCCGAAGCTCCTACGAGCAGTACTTC. The chain carries TRBV6-6 and TRBJ2-7; TRBD2 aligns across 7 bases. CDR3 length equals 15 residues. J gave up 0 bases and V 5 bases, and 7 bases lay outside the gene matches. Germline loops: CDR1 MNHNY, CDR2 SVGAGI (reference sequence).